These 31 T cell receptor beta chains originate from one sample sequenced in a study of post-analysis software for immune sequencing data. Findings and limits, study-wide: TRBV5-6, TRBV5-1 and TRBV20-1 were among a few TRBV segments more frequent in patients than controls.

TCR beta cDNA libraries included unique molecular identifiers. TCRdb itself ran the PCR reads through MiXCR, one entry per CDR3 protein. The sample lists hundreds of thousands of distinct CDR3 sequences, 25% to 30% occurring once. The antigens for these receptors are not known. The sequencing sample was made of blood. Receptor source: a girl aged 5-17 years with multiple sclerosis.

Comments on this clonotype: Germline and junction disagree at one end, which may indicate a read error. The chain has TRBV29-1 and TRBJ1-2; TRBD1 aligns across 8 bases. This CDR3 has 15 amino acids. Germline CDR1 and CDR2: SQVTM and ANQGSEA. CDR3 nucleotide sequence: TGCCGCGTCGATAAAGACAGGGGCGGTACCTATGGCTACACCTTC. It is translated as CRVDKDRGGTYGYTF.

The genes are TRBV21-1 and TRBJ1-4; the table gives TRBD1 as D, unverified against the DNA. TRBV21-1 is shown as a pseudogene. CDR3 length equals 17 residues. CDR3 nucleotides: TGTGCCAGCAGCAAAGCGTTTAATGGGGGCGCGGGTGAAAAACTGTTTTTT. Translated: CASSKAFNGGAGEKLFF.

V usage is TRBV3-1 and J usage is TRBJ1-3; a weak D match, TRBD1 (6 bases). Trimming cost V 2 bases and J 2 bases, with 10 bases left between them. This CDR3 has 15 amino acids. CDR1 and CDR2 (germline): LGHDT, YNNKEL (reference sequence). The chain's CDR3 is CASSQLDSAGNTIYF. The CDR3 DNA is TGTGCCAGCAGCCAATTGGACAGTGCTGGAAACACCATATATTTT.

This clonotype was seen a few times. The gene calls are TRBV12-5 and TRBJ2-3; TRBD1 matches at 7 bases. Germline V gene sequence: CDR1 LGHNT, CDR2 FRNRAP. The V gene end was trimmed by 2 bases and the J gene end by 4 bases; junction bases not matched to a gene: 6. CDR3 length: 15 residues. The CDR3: CASGLTTGRPDTQYF. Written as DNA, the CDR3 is TGTGCTAGTGGTTTGACGACAGGGCGGCCAGATACGCAGTATTTT.

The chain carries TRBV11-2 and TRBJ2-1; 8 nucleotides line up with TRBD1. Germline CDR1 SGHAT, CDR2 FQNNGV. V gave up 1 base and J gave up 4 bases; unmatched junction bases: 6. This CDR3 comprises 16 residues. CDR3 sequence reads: CASSLAGTGDYNEQFF. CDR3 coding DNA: TGTGCCAGCAGCTTAGCCGGGACAGGCGATTACAATGAGCAGTTCTTC.

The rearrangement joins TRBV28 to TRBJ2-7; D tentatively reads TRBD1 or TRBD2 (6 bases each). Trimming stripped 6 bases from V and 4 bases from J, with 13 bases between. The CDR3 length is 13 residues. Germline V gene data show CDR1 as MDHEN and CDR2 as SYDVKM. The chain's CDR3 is CASSDGGGYEQYF. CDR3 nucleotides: TGTGCCAGCAGCGACGGAGGGGGGTACGAGCAGTACTTC.

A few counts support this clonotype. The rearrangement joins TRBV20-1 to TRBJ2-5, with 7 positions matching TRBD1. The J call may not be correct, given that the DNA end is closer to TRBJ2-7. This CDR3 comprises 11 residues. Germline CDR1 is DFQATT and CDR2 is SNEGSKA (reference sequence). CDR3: CSAPGQNEQYF. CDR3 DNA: TGCAGTGCCCCGGGACAGAACGAGCAGTACTTC.

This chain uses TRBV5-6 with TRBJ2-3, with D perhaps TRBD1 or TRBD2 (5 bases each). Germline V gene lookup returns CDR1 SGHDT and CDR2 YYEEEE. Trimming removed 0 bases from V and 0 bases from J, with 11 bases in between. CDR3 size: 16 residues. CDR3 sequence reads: CASSLGTGDSTDTQYF. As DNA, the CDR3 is TGTGCCAGCAGCTTGGGGACTGGGGACAGCACAGATACGCAGTATTTT.

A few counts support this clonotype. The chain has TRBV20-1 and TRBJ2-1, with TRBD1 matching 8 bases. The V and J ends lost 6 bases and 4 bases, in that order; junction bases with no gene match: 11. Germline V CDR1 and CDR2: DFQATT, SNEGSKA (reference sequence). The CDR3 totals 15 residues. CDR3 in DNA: TGCAGTGCACTAAGGACAGGGCTAAGATACAATGAGCAGTTCTTC. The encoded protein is CSALRTGLRYNEQFF.

CDR3 residues: CASTTSGKETQYF. For the CDR3, the DNA is TGTGCCAGCACGACTAGCGGGAAGGAGACCCAGTACTTC. The chain has TRBV7-7 and TRBJ2-5, with 11 bases that match TRBD2. This CDR3 has 13 residues. Germline lookup yields CDR1 SSHAT and CDR2 FNYEAQ (reference sequence). Germline trimming cut 7 bases from V and 5 bases from J; bases unmatched to any gene: 3.

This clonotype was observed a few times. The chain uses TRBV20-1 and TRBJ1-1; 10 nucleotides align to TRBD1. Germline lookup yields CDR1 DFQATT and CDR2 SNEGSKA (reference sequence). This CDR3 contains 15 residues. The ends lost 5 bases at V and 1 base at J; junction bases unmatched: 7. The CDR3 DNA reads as TGCAGTGCTGACCCGCGACAGGGGGCGAACACTGAAGCTTTCTTT. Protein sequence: CSADPRQGANTEAFF.

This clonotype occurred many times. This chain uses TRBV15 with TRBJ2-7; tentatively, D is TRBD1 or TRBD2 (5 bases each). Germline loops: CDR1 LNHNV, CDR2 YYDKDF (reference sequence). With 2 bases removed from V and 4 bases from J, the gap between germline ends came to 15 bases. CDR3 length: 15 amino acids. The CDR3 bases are TGTGCCACCAGCAGATCCGAGGGGCAGGAATACGAGCAGTACTTC. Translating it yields CATSRSEGQEYEQYF.

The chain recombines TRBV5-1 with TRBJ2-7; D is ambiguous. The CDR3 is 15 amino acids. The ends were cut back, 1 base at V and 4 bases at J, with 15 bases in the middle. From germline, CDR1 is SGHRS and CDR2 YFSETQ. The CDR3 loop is CASSLKQSAEYEQYF. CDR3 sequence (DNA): TGCGCCAGCAGCTTGAAGCAATCCGCCGAATACGAGCAGTACTTC.

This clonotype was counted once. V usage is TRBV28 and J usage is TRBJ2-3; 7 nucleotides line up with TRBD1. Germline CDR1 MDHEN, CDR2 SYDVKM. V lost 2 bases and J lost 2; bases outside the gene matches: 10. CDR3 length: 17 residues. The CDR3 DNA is TGTGCCAGCAGTTTAAGGACGCAGGGGGTAAACACAGATACGCAGTATTTT. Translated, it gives CASSLRTQGVNTDTQYF.

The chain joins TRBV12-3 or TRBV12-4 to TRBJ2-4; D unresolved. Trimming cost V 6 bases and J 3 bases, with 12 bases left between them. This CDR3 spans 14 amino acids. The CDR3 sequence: CASSGTFGKNIQYF. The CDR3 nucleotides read TGTGCCAGCAGCGGCACTTTTGGCAAAAACATTCAGTACTTC.

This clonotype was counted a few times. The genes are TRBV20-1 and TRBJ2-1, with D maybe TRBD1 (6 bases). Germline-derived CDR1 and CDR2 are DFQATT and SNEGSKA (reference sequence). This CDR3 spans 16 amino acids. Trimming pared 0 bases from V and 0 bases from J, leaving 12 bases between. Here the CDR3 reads CSARDVEDSSYNEQFF. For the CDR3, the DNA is TGCAGTGCTAGAGATGTGGAGGACAGCTCCTACAATGAGCAGTTCTTC.

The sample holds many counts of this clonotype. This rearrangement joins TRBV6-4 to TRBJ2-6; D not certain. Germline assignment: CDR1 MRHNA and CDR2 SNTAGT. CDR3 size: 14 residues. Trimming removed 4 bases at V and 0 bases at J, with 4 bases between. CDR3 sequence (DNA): TGTGCCAGCAGTGCCAGCTCTGGGGCCAACGTCCTGACTTTC. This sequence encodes CASSASSGANVLTF.

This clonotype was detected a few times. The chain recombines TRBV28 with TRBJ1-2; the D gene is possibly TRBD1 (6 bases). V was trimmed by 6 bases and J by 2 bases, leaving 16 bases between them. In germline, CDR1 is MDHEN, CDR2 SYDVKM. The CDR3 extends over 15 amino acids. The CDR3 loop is CASSWGARSNYGYTF. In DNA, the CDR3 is TGTGCCAGCAGCTGGGGGGCCCGGTCGAACTATGGCTACACCTTC.

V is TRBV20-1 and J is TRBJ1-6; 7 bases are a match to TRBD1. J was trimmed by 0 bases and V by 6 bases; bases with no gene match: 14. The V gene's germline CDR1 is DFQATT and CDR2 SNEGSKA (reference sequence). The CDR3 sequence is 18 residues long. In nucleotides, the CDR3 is TGCAGTGCAAACCGGGACAGAGCACCTAGCTCCTATAATTCACCCCTCCACTTT. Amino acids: CSANRDRAPSSYNSPLHF.

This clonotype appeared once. In nucleotides, the CDR3 is TGCAGTGCCTCGGCCGGGACAGGGGGCAGAGAAAGCAATCAGCCCCAGCATTTT. Amino acid sequence: CSASAGTGGRESNQPQHF. The V call is TRBV20-1, the J call TRBJ1-5, with 12 positions matching TRBD1. V was pared by 6 bases and J by 1 base, with 13 bases of the junction left unmatched. Germline-derived CDR1 and CDR2 are DFQATT and SNEGSKA (reference sequence). The CDR3 loop spans 18 amino acids.

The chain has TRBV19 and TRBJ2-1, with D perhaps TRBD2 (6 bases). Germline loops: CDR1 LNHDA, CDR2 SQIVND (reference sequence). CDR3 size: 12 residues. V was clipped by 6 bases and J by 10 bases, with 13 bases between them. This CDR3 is CASRKRGGEQFF. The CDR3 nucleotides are TGTGCCAGTAGGAAAAGGGGAGGAGAGCAGTTCTTC.

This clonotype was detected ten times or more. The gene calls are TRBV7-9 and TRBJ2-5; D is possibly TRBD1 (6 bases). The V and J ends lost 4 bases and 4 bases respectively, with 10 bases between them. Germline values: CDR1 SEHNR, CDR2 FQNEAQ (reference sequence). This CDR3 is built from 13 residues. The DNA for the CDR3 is TGTGCCAGCAGCTACAGGGATGGAGAGACCCAGTACTTC. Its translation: CASSYRDGETQYF. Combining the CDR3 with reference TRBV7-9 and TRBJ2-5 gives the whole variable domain DTGVSQNPRHKITKRGQNVTFRCDPISEHNRLYWYRQTLGQGPEFLTYFQNEAQLEKSRLLSDRFSAERPKGSFSTLEIQRTEQGDSAMYLCASSYRDGETQYFGPGTRLLVL.

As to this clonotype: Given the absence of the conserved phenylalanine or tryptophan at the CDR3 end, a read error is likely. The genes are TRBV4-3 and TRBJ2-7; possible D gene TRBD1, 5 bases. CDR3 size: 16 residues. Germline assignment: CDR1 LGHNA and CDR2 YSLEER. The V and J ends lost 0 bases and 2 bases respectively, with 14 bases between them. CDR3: CASSQDRAGRAYEQYS. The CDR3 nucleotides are TGCGCCAGCAGCCAAGATCGGGCAGGGCGTGCCTACGAGCAGTACTCC.

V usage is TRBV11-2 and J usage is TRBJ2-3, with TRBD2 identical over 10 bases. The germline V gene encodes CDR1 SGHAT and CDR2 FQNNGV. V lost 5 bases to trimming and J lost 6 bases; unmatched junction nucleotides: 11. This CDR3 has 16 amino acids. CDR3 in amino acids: CASSRGASGRTDTQYF. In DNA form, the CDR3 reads TGTGCCAGCAGCAGGGGGGCTAGCGGGAGAACCGATACGCAGTATTTT.

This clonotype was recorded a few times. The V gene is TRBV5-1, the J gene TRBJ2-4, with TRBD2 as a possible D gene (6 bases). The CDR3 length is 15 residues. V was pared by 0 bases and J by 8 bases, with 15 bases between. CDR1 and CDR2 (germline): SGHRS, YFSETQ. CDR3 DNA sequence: TGCGCCAGCAGCTTGGACGGGGGAACTGAAGACATTCAGTACTTC. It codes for CASSLDGGTEDIQYF.

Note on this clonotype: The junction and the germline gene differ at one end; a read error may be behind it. Here the CDR3 DNA reads TGTGCCAGCAACAAGGGACTAGCGGGGACTAGCATAGATACGCAGTATTTT. It is translated as CASNKGLAGTSIDTQYF. The V gene is TRBV11-2, the J gene TRBJ2-3; 13 bases map to TRBD2. CDR3 length equals 17 residues. Germline values: CDR1 SGHAT, CDR2 FQNNGV.

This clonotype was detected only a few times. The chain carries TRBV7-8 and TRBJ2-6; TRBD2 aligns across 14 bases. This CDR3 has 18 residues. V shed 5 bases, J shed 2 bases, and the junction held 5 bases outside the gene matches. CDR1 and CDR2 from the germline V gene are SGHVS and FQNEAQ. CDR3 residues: CASSQGLAGEAGANVLTF. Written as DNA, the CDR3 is TGTGCCAGCAGCCAGGGACTAGCGGGAGAGGCTGGGGCCAACGTCCTGACTTTC.

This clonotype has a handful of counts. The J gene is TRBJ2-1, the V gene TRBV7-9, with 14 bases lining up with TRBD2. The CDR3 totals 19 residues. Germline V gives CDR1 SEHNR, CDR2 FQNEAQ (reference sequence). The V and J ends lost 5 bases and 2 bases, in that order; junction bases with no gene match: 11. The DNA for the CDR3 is TGTGCCAGCAGCGTCCGGACTAGCGGGAGGTTGCAGACCTACAATGAGCAGTTCTTC. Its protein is CASSVRTSGRLQTYNEQFF.

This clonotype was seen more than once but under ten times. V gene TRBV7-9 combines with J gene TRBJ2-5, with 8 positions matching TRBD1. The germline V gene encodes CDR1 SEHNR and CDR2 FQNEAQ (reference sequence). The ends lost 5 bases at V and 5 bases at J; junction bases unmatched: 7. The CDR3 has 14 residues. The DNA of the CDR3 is TGTGCCAGCAGCCCGAGGACAGGGTGGGAGACCCAGTACTTC. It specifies CASSPRTGWETQYF. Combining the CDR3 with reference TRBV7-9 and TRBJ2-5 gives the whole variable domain DTGVSQNPRHKITKRGQNVTFRCDPISEHNRLYWYRQTLGQGPEFLTYFQNEAQLEKSRLLSDRFSAERPKGSFSTLEIQRTEQGDSAMYLCASSPRTGWETQYFGPGTRLLVL.

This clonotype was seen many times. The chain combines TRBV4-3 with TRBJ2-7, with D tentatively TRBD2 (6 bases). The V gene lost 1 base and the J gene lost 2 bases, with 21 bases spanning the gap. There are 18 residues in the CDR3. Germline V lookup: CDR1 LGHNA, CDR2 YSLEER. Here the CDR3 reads CASSQGPAGTYPPYEQYF. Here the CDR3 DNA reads TGCGCCAGCAGCCAAGGTCCCGCGGGGACCTACCCACCCTACGAGCAGTACTTC.

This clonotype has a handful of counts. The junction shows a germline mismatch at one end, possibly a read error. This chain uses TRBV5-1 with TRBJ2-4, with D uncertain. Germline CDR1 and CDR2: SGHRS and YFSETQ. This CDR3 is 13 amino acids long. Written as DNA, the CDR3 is TGCGCCAGCAGCTCCCAGCCAGCCCTCATTCTGTACTTC. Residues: CASSSQPALILYF.